The following is a T cell receptor (beta chain) sequence with its context. These data belong to a study of T-cell memory formation after mild COVID-19. TCRdb ran MiXCR on the 5' RACE reads and lists one entry per CDR3 protein. Of roughly 610,000 distinct CDR3 sequences listed, approximately 15% are singletons. The CDR3 runs 12 residues. The ends were cut back, 8 bases at V and 8 bases at J, with 12 bases in the middle. This TCR was sampled from an adult woman who had mild COVID-19 (a few samples of this study predate the infection). Cell type and time point are not known. The sequenced sample consisted of PBMCs or a T cell subset sorted from them (not recorded which). This chain links TRBV12-3 or TRBV12-4 with TRBJ1-4; no clear D. CDR3 amino acids: CASGRASEKLFF. The CDR3 bases are TGTGCCAGCGGACGGGCATCGGAAAAACTGTTTTTT.